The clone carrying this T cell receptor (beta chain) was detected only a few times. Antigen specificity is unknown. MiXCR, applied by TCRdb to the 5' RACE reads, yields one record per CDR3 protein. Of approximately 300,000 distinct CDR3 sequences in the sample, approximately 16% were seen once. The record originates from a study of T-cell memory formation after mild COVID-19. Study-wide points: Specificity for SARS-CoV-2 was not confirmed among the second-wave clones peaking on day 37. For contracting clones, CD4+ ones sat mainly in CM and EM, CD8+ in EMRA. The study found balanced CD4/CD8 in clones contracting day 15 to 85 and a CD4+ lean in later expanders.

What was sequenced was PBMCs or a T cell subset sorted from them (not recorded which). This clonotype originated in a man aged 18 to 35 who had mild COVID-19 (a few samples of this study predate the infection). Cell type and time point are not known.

CDR3 sequence: CASDSVPVSYNEQFF. CDR3 sequence (DNA): TGTGCCAGTGACTCAGTCCCGGTAAGCTACAATGAGCAGTTCTTC. V is TRBV27 and J is TRBJ2-1; D is uncertain. V dropped 9 bases and J dropped 3 bases, with 18 bases sitting between them. This CDR3 spans 15 amino acids. From germline, CDR1 is MNHEY and CDR2 SMNVEV (reference sequence).